These T cell receptor beta chains were read from a single sample in a study of breast tumors, draining lymph nodes, adjacent tissues. TCRdb analysed the multiplex PCR reads with MiXCR anew, one entry per CDR3 protein. The sample shows over 60,000 distinct CDR3 sequences, 57% of them seen only once. Sequencing was performed on breast tumor tissue. Receptor source: a female donor with breast cancer. Some clones in this sample may be carry-over from other donors' samples. Each CDR3 is given with its conserved first and last residue. Fields, in order: D gene, clone size, CDR3 length, V gene, J gene, CDR3 protein, CDR3 DNA. The D gene is left open where the match is weak. Some rows mark clone size as missing; the rest say once, few, many or name a class of expanded clone.

TRBD2	.	13	TRBV9	TRBJ2-7	CASTRLAGGEQYF	TGTGCCAGCACCCGACTAGCGGGAGGCGAGCAGTACTTC
.	.	16	TRBV5-1	TRBJ2-3	CASSLVVMGGIDTQCF	TGCGCCAGCAGCTTGGTAGTAATGGGGGGTATTGATACGCAGTGTTTT
.	many	13	TRBV25-1	TRBJ2-2	CAAGQQNTGELFF	TGTGCCGCGGGACAACAGAACACCGGGGAGCTGTTTTTT
TRBD2	.	16	TRBV29-1	TRBJ2-2	CSVLPWTSGSGGELFF	TGCAGCGTTCTGCCCTGGACTAGCGGGAGTGGCGGGGAGCTGTTTTTT
TRBD2	.	14	TRBV7-3	TRBJ2-1	CASSLGSSGVPPIF	TGTGCCAGCAGCTTAGGGTCTAGCGGGGTCCCTCCGATCTTC
.	few	14	TRBV9	TRBJ2-2	CASTGGGVTGELFF	TGTGCCAGCACCGGGGGAGGTGTCACCGGGGAGCTGTTTTTT
.	.	14	TRBV20-1	TRBJ2-1	CSARGCLGEDEQFF	TGCAGTGCTAGAGGCTGCTTAGGGGAGGATGAGCAGTTCTTC
.	.	17	TRBV7-9	TRBJ1-6	CASSWDRTSLIGSPLHF	TGTGCCAGCAGCTGGGATAGGACTTCGTTGATAGGTTCACCCCTCCACTTT
.	.	22	TRBV15	TRBJ2-2	CATSRDFGQGPQGCANTGELFF	TGTGCCACCAGCAGAGATTTCGGCCAGGGTCCCCAGGGCTGTGCGAACACCGGGGAGCTGTTTTTT
.	.	14	TRBV6-1	TRBJ1-2	CASTRTVQGGGNTF	TGTGCCAGCACCCGAACGGTACAGGGCGGGGGAAACACCTTC
.	.	15	TRBV2	TRBJ2-1	CASSVRTAPYNEQFF	TGTGCCAGCAGCGTGAGGACAGCCCCTTACAATGAGCAGTTCTTC
.	.	15	TRBV11-3	TRBJ2-7	CASSSPQGSSYEQYF	TGTGCCAGCAGCTCCCCCCAGGGGAGCTCCTACGAGCAGTACTTC
.	.	11	TRBV20-1	TRBJ2-1	CGADSVAEQFF	TGCGGTGCCGACAGTGTCGCAGAGCAGTTCTTC
.	once	14	TRBV15	TRBJ2-3	CATSSVGYTDTQYF	TGTGCCACCTCCTCGGTGGGATACACAGATACGCAGTATTTT
.	.	13	TRBV7-2	TRBJ1-2	CASSRYSSGGYTF	TGTGCCAGCAGCCGCTACTCTTCAGGTGGCTACACCTTC
.	.	14	TRBV29-1	TRBJ2-1	CSENVFSSYNEQFF	TGCAGCGAGAACGTATTTAGCTCCTACAATGAGCAGTTCTTC
.	many	13	TRBV6-1	TRBJ1-2	CASTGTAYLGYTF	TGTGCCAGCACCGGGACGGCGTACTTGGGCTACACCTTC
.	many	12	TRBV4-2	TRBJ2-5	CASSRAGAAQYF	TGTGCCAGCAGCCGAGCCGGGGCGGCCCAGTACTTC
.	many	10	TRBV20-1	TRBJ1-4	CSASREKLFF	TGCAGTGCTTCACGTGAAAAACTGTTTTTT
TRBD2	many	17	TRBV5-5	TRBJ2-2	CASSLVLAAPYTGELFF	TGTGCCAGCAGCTTGGTCCTAGCGGCACCCTACACCGGGGAGCTGTTTTTT
TRBD2	.	14	TRBV2	TRBJ2-5	CASKWTSTKETQYF	TGTGCCAGCAAATGGACTAGCACAAAGGAGACCCAGTACTTC
.	.	15	TRBV2	TRBJ2-2	CASSPTRGNTGELFF	TGTGCCAGCAGCCCGACGAGAGGGAACACCGGGGAGCTGTTTTTT
.	.	15	TRBV7-9	TRBJ1-5	CASRLTRGNTQPQHF	TGTGCCAGCAGATTAACGAGAGGGAACACTCAGCCCCAGCATTTT
.	.	14	TRBV29-1	TRBJ2-1	CSVFPTCSENEQFF	TGCAGCGTCTTCCCCACCTGCTCCGAGAATGAGCAGTTCTTC
TRBD2	few	17	TRBV3-1	TRBJ2-5	CAGSQDVSLAGSETQYF	TGCGCCGGCAGCCAAGACGTGAGTCTAGCGGGATCAGAGACCCAGTACTTC
TRBD2	.	13	TRBV20-1	TRBJ2-5	CSARPTSGSPEYF	TGCAGTGCTAGACCGACTAGCGGGTCTCCCGAGTACTTC
TRBD1	.	17	TRBV5-8	TRBJ1-3	CASSLEPTGGLGNTIYF	TGTGCCAGCAGCTTAGAACCTACAGGGGGCCTGGGAAACACCATATATTTT
.	.	13	TRBV12-5	TRBJ2-5	CASGFWEEETQYF	TGTGCTAGTGGTTTCTGGGAGGAAGAGACCCAGTACTTC
.	.	11	TRBV9	TRBJ1-5	CASSVGQPQHF	TGTGCCAGCAGCGTAGGACAGCCCCAGCATTTT
.	.	13	TRBV5-8	TRBJ2-1	CASTTRTYNEQFF	TGTGCCAGCACGACCAGAACCTACAATGAGCAGTTCTTC
TRBD2	.	19	TRBV20-1	TRBJ2-3	CSARDPGLAGVDPTDTQYF	TGCAGTGCTAGGGATCCGGGACTAGCGGGAGTGGACCCCACAGATACGCAGTATTTT
.	many	16	TRBV30	TRBJ2-1	CASGHATRRSYNEQFF	TGTGCCTCGGGACACGCGACTAGGCGCTCCTACAATGAGCAGTTCTTC
TRBD1	.	16	TRBV7-2	TRBJ1-3	CASSLFQGAVGNTIYF	TGTGCCAGCAGCTTATTTCAGGGGGCGGTGGGAAACACCATATATTTT
.	.	13	TRBV10-1	TRBJ1-5	CASSEGLMRPQHF	TGCGCCAGCAGTGAAGGGTTAATGCGGCCCCAGCATTTT
TRBD1	many	14	TRBV10-3	TRBJ1-2	CAIRPGQGNYGYTF	TGTGCCATCAGACCGGGACAGGGGAACTATGGCTACACCTTC
TRBD1	.	15	TRBV11-2	TRBJ2-3	CASSFDRGPYNEQYF	TGTGCCAGCAGCTTCGACAGGGGGCCGTACAATGAGCAGTATTTT
.	once	14	TRBV7-9	TRBJ2-7	CASSLGQGRREQYF	TGTGCCAGCAGCTTGGGGCAGGGAAGGAGGGAGCAGTACTTC
TRBD1	.	16	TRBV24-1	TRBJ2-3	CATSASTGGITDTQYF	TGTGCCACCAGTGCCTCGACAGGGGGTATCACAGATACGCAGTATTTT
.	many	15	TRBV7-2	TRBJ1-6	CASSLAQGYSSPLHF	TGTGCCAGCAGCTTAGCACAGGGATATAGTTCACCCCTCCACTTT
.	.	15	TRBV4-1	TRBJ1-6	CASSQERVSDSPLHF	TGCGCCAGCAGCCAAGAGCGTGTTTCGGATTCACCCCTCCACTTT
TRBD1	.	12	TRBV7-9	TRBJ1-6	CASSMTGEPLHF	TGTGCCAGCAGCATGACAGGGGAGCCCCTCCACTTT
TRBD1	many	18	TRBV7-2	TRBJ1-6	CASSLVGQESSYNPPLHF	TGTGCCAGCAGCTTAGTTGGACAGGAGAGCTCCTATAATCCACCCCTCCACTTT
TRBD2	.	18	TRBV2	TRBJ2-7	CASSPGLAGGHSSYEQYF	TGTGCCAGCAGTCCGGGACTAGCGGGAGGACATTCCTCTTACGAGCAGTACTTC
.	.	15	TRBV19	TRBJ2-2	CASSAPGSNTGELFF	TGTGCCAGTAGTGCCCCAGGGTCGAACACCGGGGAGCTGTTTTTT
.	.	14	TRBV12-3/TRBV12-4	TRBJ1-4	CASSPRGFQEKLFF	TGTGCCAGCAGCCCGAGGGGGTTTCAAGAAAAACTGTTTTTT
TRBD1	many	15	TRBV11-2	TRBJ1-2	CASSLGPTGGYGYTF	TGTGCCAGCAGCTTAGGCCCTACAGGGGGCTATGGCTACACCTTC
TRBD2	many	18	TRBV30	TRBJ2-1	CAWRARTGGRASYNEQFF	TGTGCCTGGAGGGCCCGGACAGGCGGGAGGGCCTCCTACAATGAGCAGTTCTTC
.	many	14	TRBV11-2	TRBJ1-2	CASSQTRVDYGYTF	TGTGCCAGCAGCCAAACCAGGGTTGACTATGGCTACACCTTC
.	.	20	TRBV20-1	TRBJ2-3	CSARDRGSGTAETSTDTQYF	TGCAGTGCTAGAGATCGGGGGTCCGGGACAGCCGAAACTAGCACAGATACGCAGTATTTT
.	many	11	TRBV29-1	TRBJ1-2	CSVEINYGYTF	TGCAGCGTTGAAATTAACTATGGCTACACCTTC
.	many	13	TRBV30	TRBJ1-2	CAWTYGGFGGYTF	TGTGCCTGGACCTATGGGGGGTTCGGAGGCTACACCTTC
TRBD2	many	14	TRBV2	TRBJ2-5	CASIAGGPVETQYF	TGTGCCAGCATTGCGGGAGGGCCGGTAGAGACCCAGTACTTC
TRBD2	.	16	TRBV6-7	TRBJ2-3	CASSHGGRARTGTQYF	TGTGCCAGCAGTCACGGCGGGAGGGCCAGAACAGGTACGCAGTACTTT
TRBD2	.	17	TRBV19	TRBJ2-3	CASSTYLAGGKTDTQYF	TGTGCCAGTAGTACGTATCTAGCGGGAGGGAAGACAGATACGCAGTATTTT
.	many	14	TRBV20-1	TRBJ2-4	CSATTLLAKNIQYF	TGCAGTGCAACGACCCTGTTAGCCAAAAACATTCAGTACTTC
TRBD1	.	15	TRBV5-5	TRBJ1-2	CASSLGTGIDYGYTF	TGTGCCAGCAGCTTAGGGACAGGGATCGACTATGGCTACACCTTC
TRBD1	.	15	TRBV5-8	TRBJ2-7	CASRSTGTGGDEQYF	TGTGCCAGCAGGTCGACCGGGACAGGGGGCGACGAGCAGTACTTC